The clone carrying this T cell receptor (beta chain) occurred many times. Its antigen is unknown. The data belong to a study of CD8 T cells in ankylosing spondylitis. Study results and limitations: The study looked at matched synovial fluid samples from ankylosing spondylitis patients. Disease-linked clones were reported to be significantly enriched there. Characteristic of ankylosing spondylitis blood, it appeared, was a TCR beta motif comprising roughly eight highly homologous variants. Certain motif variants had earlier appeared in reactive arthritis synovial fluid and blood.

TCRdb re-analysed the 5' RACE reads in MiXCR, keeping a single row per CDR3 protein. Of hundreds of thousands of distinct CDR3 sequences detected, over 9.5% appear once; the ten largest clones hold approximately 0.51%. Trimming cost V 4 bases and J 5 bases; bases outside gene matches: 6. Germline V CDR1 and CDR2: SQVTM, ANQGSEA. CDR3 length: 13 amino acids. The sample comprised blood, either unsorted or a sorted T cell fraction (not recorded which). The chain recombines TRBV29-1 with TRBJ2-5; 8 nucleotides line up with TRBD1. This receptor was taken from a male donor with ankylosing spondylitis. The CDR3 spells CSVARTGRETQYF. In DNA form, the CDR3 reads TGCAGCGTTGCTCGGACAGGGAGGGAGACCCAGTACTTC.